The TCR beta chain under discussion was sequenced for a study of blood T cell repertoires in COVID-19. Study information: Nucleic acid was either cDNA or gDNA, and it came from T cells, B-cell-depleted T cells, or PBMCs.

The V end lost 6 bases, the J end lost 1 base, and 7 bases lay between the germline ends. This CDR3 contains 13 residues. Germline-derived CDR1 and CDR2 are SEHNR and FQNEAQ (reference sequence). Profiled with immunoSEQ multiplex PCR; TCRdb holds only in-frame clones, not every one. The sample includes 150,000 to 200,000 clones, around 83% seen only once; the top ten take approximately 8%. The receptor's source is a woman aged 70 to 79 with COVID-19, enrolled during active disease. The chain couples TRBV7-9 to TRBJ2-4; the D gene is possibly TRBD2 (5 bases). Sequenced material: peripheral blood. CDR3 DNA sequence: TGTGCCAGCAGTCGAGGGGCCAAAAACATTCAGTACTTC. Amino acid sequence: CASSRGAKNIQYF.